This T cell receptor (beta chain) was profiled in a study of CD8 T cells in ankylosing spondylitis. Whole-study findings and limits: The clones that were linked to disease were reported to be significantly enriched in matched synovial fluid samples from ankylosing spondylitis patients. Past studies reported some motif variants in reactive arthritis synovial fluid and blood. Seven or eight highly homologous variants formed a TCR beta motif that appeared characteristic of ankylosing spondylitis blood.

In TCRdb, the 5' RACE reads were re-called with MiXCR into one record per CDR3 protein. The sample includes about 300,000 distinct CDR3 sequences, about 20% of them seen just once. J lost 6 bases, V lost 4 bases, and 4 bases had no gene match. The CDR3 has 14 residues. Germline lookup yields CDR1 SGHVS and CDR2 FNYEAQ. For this clonotype: Its antigen is unknown.

The receptor was isolated from a female donor with ankylosing spondylitis or in good health (not recorded which). The V gene is TRBV7-6, the J gene TRBJ2-1; 9 nucleotides align to TRBD2. The sequenced material came from blood, either unsorted or a sorted T cell fraction (not recorded which). The CDR3 sequence: CASSSLAGVNEQFF. The DNA of the CDR3 is TGTGCCAGCAGCTCCTTAGCGGGAGTCAATGAGCAGTTCTTC.